These 20 T cell receptor beta chains were all obtained from the same sample, sequenced in a study of blood T cell repertoires in COVID-19. Measured with immunoSEQ multiplex PCR; TCRdb has only the in-frame clones, and not every one. The repertoire holds some 160,000 clones, with approximately 87% as singletons. Sequencing input: peripheral blood. The receptors were gathered from a woman aged 70-85 years with COVID-19, enrolled during active disease.

The CDR3 region is CASSFIAPARGETQYF. CDR3 in DNA: TGTGCCAGCAGTTTTATCGCCCCGGCTAGGGGCGAGACCCAGTACTTC. The gene calls are TRBV28 and TRBJ2-5; D possibly corresponds to TRBD1 (5 bases). Germline-derived CDR1 and CDR2 are MDHEN and SYDVKM. Trimming took 3 bases from V and 5 from J, leaving 19 bases between them. This CDR3 is built from 16 residues.

This sequence joins TRBV10-3 and TRBJ1-2, with 10 bases identical to TRBD1. This CDR3 has 13 amino acids. J gave up 7 bases and V 8 bases, and 7 bases lay outside the gene matches. CDR1 is ENHRY, CDR2 SYGVKD, per germline. The CDR3 protein is CAIVEGQGFGYTF. The CDR3, as DNA: TGTGCCATCGTCGAGGGACAGGGGTTTGGCTACACCTTC.

The chain combines TRBV6-5 with TRBJ1-2, with TRBD1 identical over 12 bases. CDR1 and CDR2 (germline): MNHEY, SVGAGI. The V segment lost 2 bases and the J segment 8 bases; nucleotides outside the gene matches: 9. The CDR3 loop spans 16 amino acids. The CDR3 sequence: CASSYHRDRGRQGYTF. CDR3 coding DNA: TGTGCCAGCAGTTACCACCGGGACAGGGGGCGGCAAGGCTACACCTTC.

The chain uses TRBV28 and TRBJ1-2, with 7 positions matching TRBD1. Trimming cost V 5 bases and J 9 bases; bases outside gene matches: 9. The CDR3 contains 13 residues. Germline V gene lookup returns CDR1 MDHEN and CDR2 SYDVKM. The chain's CDR3 is CASSVTGSRSYTF. In DNA form, the CDR3 reads TGTGCCAGCAGTGTGACAGGGTCAAGAAGCTACACCTTC.

This sequence joins TRBV7-8 and TRBJ1-5; D gene ambiguous. V shed 6 bases and J shed 0 bases, with 9 bases lying between them. This CDR3 has 14 residues. The germline CDR1 and CDR2 sequences are SGHVS and FQNEAQ. The CDR3 coding sequence is TGTGCCAGCAGGGCGGGGTATAGCAATCAGCCCCAGCATTTT. This encodes CASRAGYSNQPQHF.

The rearrangement links TRBV5-6 to TRBJ2-2; 9 bases align to TRBD1. V was pared by 0 bases and J by 8 bases, with 5 bases of the junction left unmatched. CDR1 is SGHDT, CDR2 YYEEEE, per germline. This CDR3 contains 15 residues. CDR3 protein: CASSLGTGDSGELFF. CDR3 DNA: TGTGCCAGCAGCTTGGGGACAGGGGATTCTGGGGAGCTGTTTTTT.

The chain uses TRBV7-3 and TRBJ1-5, with 9 bases lining up with TRBD1. This CDR3 is built from 17 residues. Germline CDR1 is SGHTA and CDR2 is FQGTGA. The V segment lost 8 bases and the J segment 1 base; nucleotides outside the gene matches: 12. The CDR3: CASRKGWTGDSNQPQHF. Here the CDR3 DNA reads TGTGCCAGCCGAAAGGGGTGGACAGGGGACAGCAATCAGCCCCAGCATTTT.

V usage is TRBV19 and J usage is TRBJ1-2, with 7 bases that match TRBD1. J gave up 4 bases and V 6 bases, and 11 bases lay outside the gene matches. Germline V CDR1 and CDR2: LNHDA, SQIVND (reference sequence). The CDR3 extends over 15 amino acids. The DNA for the CDR3 is TGTGCCAGTAGCATCTCATACAGGGGCCTCTATGGCTACACCTTC. It codes for CASSISYRGLYGYTF.

DNA for the CDR3: TGCGCCAGCAGCTTCAACAGTTTGAACACTGAAGCTTTCTTT. Translated: CASSFNSLNTEAFF. The J gene is TRBJ1-1, the V gene TRBV5-1; D is ambiguous. V lost 2 bases, J lost 0 bases, and 8 bases lay in between. Germline assignment: CDR1 SGHRS and CDR2 YFSETQ. The CDR3 is 14 residues long.

The chain joins TRBV27 to TRBJ2-3, with 12 bases lining up with TRBD2. V trimming: 3 bases; J trimming: 1 base; junction bases outside the gene matches: 11. Germline V lookup: CDR1 MNHEY, CDR2 SMNVEV (reference sequence). The CDR3 runs 19 residues. The CDR3 region has the DNA TGTGCCAGCAGTTTCAGGCTAGCGGGGGGGCCAGTCGGCACAGATACGCAGTATTTT. Translation: CASSFRLAGGPVGTDTQYF.

The rearrangement links TRBV11-2 to TRBJ2-1; 8 nucleotides line up with TRBD2. Germline values: CDR1 SGHAT, CDR2 FQNNGV. V shed 11 bases, J shed 4 bases, and the junction held 13 bases outside the gene matches. The CDR3 loop spans 15 amino acids. The CDR3 here is CASLPLSGGYNEQFF. The CDR3 DNA follows: TGTGCCTCCCTTCCTCTAAGCGGGGGTTACAATGAGCAGTTCTTC.

The CDR3 nucleotides are TGTGCCAGCAGTCGCGACAGGCCTTCCCCGTGGCTCTATGGCTACACCTTC. Its protein is CASSRDRPSPWLYGYTF. J is TRBJ1-2 and V is TRBV2, with D perhaps TRBD1 (6 bases). V lost 5 bases, J lost 4 bases, and 23 bases lay in between. The CDR3 is made up of 17 amino acids. Germline V lookup: CDR1 SNHLY, CDR2 FYNNEI.

In nucleotides, the CDR3 is TGTGCCAGCAGCTGGGACAGGGATAGGTCACCCCTCCACTTT. The encoded protein is CASSWDRDRSPLHF. The chain is built from TRBV3-1 (or the pseudogene TRBV3-2) and TRBJ1-6; 9 bases are shared with TRBD1. V shed 5 bases and J 10 bases; nucleotides not matched to a gene: 6. Germline values: CDR1 LGHDT, CDR2 YNNKEL (reference sequence). The CDR3 consists of 14 residues.

The chain links TRBV21-1 to TRBJ1-2; TRBD1 is the table's D call and was not checked against the DNA. TRBV21-1 is a pseudogene segment. The CDR3 loop spans 14 amino acids. DNA of the CDR3: TGTGCCAGCTCTACCCGCGGGACAGGGGACCGCTACACCTTC. Its translation is CASSTRGTGDRYTF.

The genes are TRBV7-9 and TRBJ2-1; 10 bases match TRBD1. Germline assignment: CDR1 SEHNR and CDR2 FQNEAQ (reference sequence). This CDR3 has 15 residues. Trimming removed 0 bases from V and 14 bases from J; junction bases left unmatched: 10. Written as DNA, the CDR3 is TGTGCCAGCAGCTTAGCGGACAGGGGGGACAATAGCGAGTTCTTC. It specifies CASSLADRGDNSEFF.

As regards this clone: This sample includes further DNA sequences coding for the same CDR3. The chain joins TRBV28 to TRBJ1-5, with D possibly TRBD1 on 5 matching bases. CDR1 is MDHEN, CDR2 SYDVKM, per germline. The CDR3 consists of 14 residues. V lost 2 bases and J lost 7, with 12 bases in between. The chain's CDR3 is CASSLPQGVQPQHF. The CDR3 DNA reads as TGTGCCAGCAGTTTACCCCAGGGTGTCCAGCCCCAGCATTTT. The full variable domain, its missing parts supplied by reference TRBV28 and TRBJ1-5, is DVKVTQSSRYLVKRTGEKVFLECVQDMDHENMFWYRQDPGLGLRLIYFSYDVKMKEKGDIPEGYSVSREKKERFSLILESASTNQTSMYLCASSLPQGVQPQHFGDGTRLSIL.

The gene calls are TRBV19 and TRBJ2-2; D unresolved. Germline V gene sequence: CDR1 LNHDA, CDR2 SQIVND (reference sequence). The CDR3 has 11 amino acids. Trimming left V 5 bases short and J 6 bases short, with 4 bases between. CDR3 nucleotide sequence: TGTGCCAGTAGTCGGGCCGGGGAGCTGTTTTTT. This codes for CASSRAGELFF. Full variable domain (remainder filled in from reference TRBV19 and TRBJ2-2): DGGITQSPKYLFRKEGQNVTLSCEQNLNHDAMYWYRQDPGQGLRLIYYSQIVNDFQKGDIAEGYSVSREKKESFPLTVTSAQKNPTAFYLCASSRAGELFFGEGSRLTVL.

This clone has a single count. The chain employs TRBV5-1 and TRBJ2-3; tentative D call: TRBD2 (5 bases). The CDR3 contains 14 residues. Trimming stripped 1 base from V and 3 bases from J, with 9 bases between. Germline V lookup: CDR1 SGHRS, CDR2 YFSETQ. The CDR3 nucleotides are TGCGCCAGCAGCTTGAGTTTAGCGACAGATACGCAGTATTTT. Protein: CASSLSLATDTQYF. Full variable domain (missing parts from reference TRBV5-1 and TRBJ2-3): KAGVTQTPRYLIKTRGQQVTLSCSPISGHRSVSWYQQTPGQGLQFLFEYFSETQRNKGNFPGRFSGRQFSNSRSEMNVSTLELGDSALYLCASSLSLATDTQYFGPGTRLTVL.

The V call is TRBV18, the J call TRBJ2-1; 8 nucleotides line up with TRBD2. Germline trimming cut 3 bases from V and 6 bases from J; bases unmatched to any gene: 10. The CDR3 has 16 residues. Per the germline V gene, CDR1 is KGHSH and CDR2 is LQKENI. The CDR3 reads CASSPYSAGGGNEQFF. DNA for the CDR3: TGTGCCAGCTCACCTTATTCGGCGGGGGGTGGCAATGAGCAGTTCTTC.

The chain links TRBV28 to TRBJ1-5, with a weak D call TRBD1 (6 bases). The germline CDR1 and CDR2 sequences are MDHEN and SYDVKM. The V and J ends lost 5 bases and 7 bases respectively, with 12 bases between them. The CDR3 contains 13 residues. Here the CDR3 reads CASSPPGEQPQHF. The CDR3 DNA is TGTGCCAGCAGTCCCCCAGGGGAGCAGCCCCAGCATTTT. Drawing the rest from reference TRBV28 and TRBJ1-5, the complete variable domain is DVKVTQSSRYLVKRTGEKVFLECVQDMDHENMFWYRQDPGLGLRLIYFSYDVKMKEKGDIPEGYSVSREKKERFSLILESASTNQTSMYLCASSPPGEQPQHFGDGTRLSIL.